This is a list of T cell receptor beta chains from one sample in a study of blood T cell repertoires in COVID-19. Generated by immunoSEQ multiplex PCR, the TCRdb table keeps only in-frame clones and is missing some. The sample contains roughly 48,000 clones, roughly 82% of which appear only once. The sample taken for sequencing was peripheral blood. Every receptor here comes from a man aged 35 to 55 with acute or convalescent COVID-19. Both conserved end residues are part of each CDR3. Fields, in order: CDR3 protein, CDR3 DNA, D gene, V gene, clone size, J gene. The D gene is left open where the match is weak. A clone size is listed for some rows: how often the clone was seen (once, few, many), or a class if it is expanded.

CASSPGTLGNIQYF TGTGCCAGCAGTCCCGGGACTCTAGGCAACATTCAGTACTTC - TRBV6-6 few TRBJ2-4
CASSDRQGSDTQYF TGTGCCAGCAGCGACCGACAGGGATCAGATACGCAGTATTTT TRBD1 TRBV5-4 - TRBJ2-3
CASSPFRGTGRSYEQYF TGTGCCAGCAGTCCGTTCCGCGGGACAGGGAGAAGCTACGAGCAGTACTTC TRBD1 TRBV6-6 - TRBJ2-7
CASSLKIRGTDTQYF TGTGCCAGCAGCTTAAAAATAAGAGGCACAGATACGCAGTATTTT - TRBV7-2 - TRBJ2-3
CASSLTGQGGEKLFF TGCGCCAGCAGCTTGACGGGACAGGGTGGAGAAAAACTGTTTTTT TRBD1 TRBV5-1 - TRBJ1-4
CSVGTGRTYNEQFF TGCAGCGTTGGGACAGGGAGGACCTACAATGAGCAGTTCTTC TRBD1 TRBV29-1 - TRBJ2-1
CARRGVGNSPLHF TGTGCCCGCAGGGGGGTCGGCAATTCACCCCTCCACTTT TRBD1 TRBV19 - TRBJ1-6
CASSLVGTGIHYEQYF TGTGCCAGCAGCTTAGTGGGTACAGGGATCCATTACGAGCAGTACTTC - TRBV7-2 - TRBJ2-7
CASSWEVMNTEAFF TGTGCCAGCAGCTGGGAGGTCATGAACACTGAAGCTTTCTTT - TRBV5-4 few TRBJ1-1
CASSPGQDRIEAFF TGTGCCAGCAGCCCCGGACAGGATAGAATTGAAGCTTTCTTT TRBD1 TRBV5-4 - TRBJ1-1
CASSIQTGGAYEQYF TGTGCCAGCAGTATCCAGACAGGGGGGGCCTACGAGCAGTACTTC TRBD1 TRBV28 - TRBJ2-7
CASSLPNRDSPRTEAFF TGTGCCAGCAGTTTACCAAATCGGGACAGCCCGAGGACTGAAGCTTTCTTT TRBD1 TRBV28 - TRBJ1-1
CASSSATGPYEQYF TGTGCCAGCAGCTCAGCCACAGGGCCCTACGAGCAGTACTTC - TRBV7-2 - TRBJ2-7
CASKLGRVAEQYF TGTGCCAGCAAGCTGGGCAGGGTGGCCGAGCAGTACTTC - TRBV6-6 - TRBJ2-7
CASSPTPGVRTEAFF TGTGCCAGCAGCCCGACCCCAGGGGTTCGAACTGAAGCTTTCTTT - TRBV9 - TRBJ1-1
CASNPRGQGNEKLFF TGTGCCAGCAACCCAAGGGGGCAGGGGAATGAAAAACTGTTTTTT TRBD1 TRBV7-2 - TRBJ1-4
CATSRRDSNQPQHF TGTGCCACCAGCAGGCGGGATAGCAATCAGCCCCAGCATTTT - TRBV15 - TRBJ1-5